The clone carrying this T cell receptor (beta chain) was seen a single time. This sample was taken from a study of Graves' ophthalmopathy and Graves' hyperthyroidism. CDR3 length: 15 amino acids. Germline V gene data show CDR1 as SGHDN and CDR2 as FVKESK. V was shortened by 4 bases and J by 2 bases, with 12 bases between the two germline ends. RNA transcripts served as template for amplifying TCR beta CDR3 sequences. Following a first-round RT-PCR that used HTBI primers, a second-round multiplex PCR was carried out. One entry per CDR3 protein, called by TCRdb with MiXCR from the multiplex PCR reads. In the table there are about 1.2 million distinct CDR3 sequences, less than 45% of which are singletons. Hyperthyroidism patients were newly diagnosed, ill under 2 months, and aged 18 to 65 years.

This chain connects TRBV14 to TRBJ1-5; possibly TRBD1 for D (6 bases). The sequenced sample consisted of peripheral blood or thyroid tissue (not recorded which). This TCR came from an adult man with Graves' hyperthyroidism. CDR3 bases: TGTGCCAGCAGCCTTGCAGGGGTAGGCAATCAGCCCCAGCATTTT. It is translated as CASSLAGVGNQPQHF. The full variable domain, with the rest looked up from reference TRBV14 and TRBJ1-5, is EAGVTQFPSHSVIEKGQTVTLRCDPISGHDNLYWYRRVMGKEIKFLLHFVKESKQDESGMPNNRFLAERTGGTYSTLKVQPAELEDSGVYFCASSLAGVGNQPQHFGDGTRLSIL.